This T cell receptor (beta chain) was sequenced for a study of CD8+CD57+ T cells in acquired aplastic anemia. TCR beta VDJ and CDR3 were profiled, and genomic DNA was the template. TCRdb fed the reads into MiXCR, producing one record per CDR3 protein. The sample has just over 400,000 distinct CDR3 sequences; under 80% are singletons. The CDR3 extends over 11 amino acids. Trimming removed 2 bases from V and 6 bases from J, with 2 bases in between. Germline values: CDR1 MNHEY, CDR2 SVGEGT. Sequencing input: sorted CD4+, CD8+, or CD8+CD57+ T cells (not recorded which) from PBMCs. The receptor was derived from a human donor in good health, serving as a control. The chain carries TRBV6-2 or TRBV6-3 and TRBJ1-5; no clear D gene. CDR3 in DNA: TGTGCCAGCAGTTACAGTCAGCCCCAGCATTTT. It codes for CASSYSQPQHF.